These 12 T cell receptor beta chains came from one sample sequenced in a study of T cells in Graves' hyperthyroidism and ophthalmopathy. From RNA transcripts, TCR beta CDR3 regions were amplified. Carried out on the TCR CDR3, a first-round RT-PCR used the HTBI primer set. One entry per CDR3 protein results from TCRdb running MiXCR on the multiplex PCR reads. The data contain more than 350,000 distinct CDR3 sequences, under 15% of them seen just once; the ten biggest clones take up around a third. The sample taken for sequencing was blood. These receptors all come from a woman aged 30 to 39 with Graves' hyperthyroidism.

This clonotype occurred many times. The V gene is TRBV18, the J gene TRBJ1-5, with 9 bases fitting TRBD1. The V segment lost 6 bases and the J segment 7 bases; nucleotides outside the gene matches: 10. The CDR3 is 15 amino acids. The germline V gene has CDR1 KGHSH and CDR2 LQKENI. The CDR3 sequence is CASSPGTGLGQPQHF. Written as DNA, the CDR3 is TGTGCCAGCTCGCCCGGGACAGGGCTCGGACAGCCCCAGCATTTT.

This clonotype was detected many times. CDR3 region: CASSFQTGELFF. CDR3 sequence (DNA): TGTGCCAGCAGCTTTCAAACCGGGGAGCTGTTTTTT. This chain links TRBV7-8 with TRBJ2-2; D unclear. V was trimmed by 3 bases and J by 5 bases, leaving 4 bases between them. Per germline, CDR1 SGHVS and CDR2 FQNEAQ. This CDR3 contains 12 residues.

The chain is built from TRBV24-1 and TRBJ2-2, with 13 nucleotides matching TRBD2. Looked up from germline, CDR1 is KGHDR and CDR2 is SFDVKD. V lost 1 base and J lost 4; bases outside the gene matches: 11. The CDR3 covers 20 residues. CDR3 sequence reads: CATSDLPGTSGASFTGELFF. As DNA, the CDR3 is TGTGCCACCAGTGATTTACCCGGGACTAGCGGGGCCTCGTTCACCGGGGAGCTGTTTTTT.

V gene TRBV6-1 combines with J gene TRBJ1-2; D unresolved. CDR1 and CDR2 from the germline V gene are MNHNS and SASEGT. This CDR3 region has 15 residues. Trimming took 5 bases from V and 0 from J, leaving 13 bases between them. In nucleotides, the CDR3 is TGTGCCAGCAGTCGGACGGGAAGTACTAACTATGGCTACACCTTC. This translates into CASSRTGSTNYGYTF.

This clonotype has just a few counts. CDR3 nucleotide sequence: TGCAGTGCTCGGCAGGGTATTGGGGAGCAGTACTTC. Its translation is CSARQGIGEQYF. The V gene is TRBV20-1, the J gene TRBJ2-7; a weak D match, TRBD1 (5 bases). The V end was cut by 5 bases, the J end by 7 bases, with 15 bases between. The CDR3 loop spans 12 amino acids. CDR1 and CDR2 (germline): DFQATT, SNEGSKA (reference sequence).

In its sample, this clonotype was seen many times. J is TRBJ2-3 and V is TRBV18; D uncertain. CDR1 and CDR2 (germline): KGHSH, LQKENI. CDR3 length: 14 amino acids. Trimming removed 0 bases from V and 2 bases from J, with 6 bases in between. The CDR3 region has the DNA TGTGCCAGCTCACCACCCGTTGTCACAGATACGCAGTATTTT. Translated, it gives CASSPPVVTDTQYF.

The chain combines TRBV11-2 with TRBJ2-2; 7 bases match TRBD2. Germline CDR1 reads SGHAT; CDR2 reads FQNNGV. V trimming: 5 bases; J trimming: 3 bases; junction bases outside the gene matches: 9. CDR3 size: 16 residues. The CDR3, as DNA: TGTGCCAGCAGCGGGGGGGGGGGGGGGGACACCGGGGAGCTGTTTTTT. Translating it yields CASSGGGGGDTGELFF.

This clonotype was seen a few times. The chain employs TRBV30 and TRBJ1-3; no definite D call. The CDR3 extends over 14 amino acids. V gave up 0 bases and J gave up 4 bases, with 10 bases separating them. Germline CDR1 reads GTSNPN; CDR2 reads SVGIG (reference sequence). The CDR3 DNA reads as TGTGCCTGGAGTGTATATGGCGGCGGAAACACCATATATTTT. Its translation: CAWSVYGGGNTIYF.

The CDR3 sequence: CSARQSQLPNYGYTF. DNA of the CDR3: TGCAGTGCTAGACAGTCCCAACTTCCTAACTATGGCTACACCTTC. The chain employs TRBV20-1 and TRBJ1-2; D uncertain. The CDR3 totals 15 residues. Germline V lookup: CDR1 DFQATT, CDR2 SNEGSKA (reference sequence). Trimming pared 2 bases from V and 0 bases from J, leaving 13 bases between.

Comments on this clonotype: At one end the junction does not follow the germline gene, possibly because of a read error. The chain is built from TRBV10-2 and TRBJ2-5; the D is unclear. Germline values: CDR1 WSHSY, CDR2 SAAADI. The CDR3 spans 13 residues. The CDR3 DNA reads as TGCGCCAGCAGGGGTCAACCCCGAGAGGCCCAGTACTTC. It specifies CASRGQPREAQYF.

CDR3 sequence (DNA): TGTGCCAGCAGCCAAGACGGCGGCAACTACAATGAGCAGTTCTTC. This encodes CASSQDGGNYNEQFF. The rearrangement uses TRBV3-1 and TRBJ2-1; D call uncertain. The CDR3 has 15 residues. Germline V gives CDR1 LGHDT, CDR2 YNNKEL (reference sequence). Between the trimmed V and J ends, which lost 0 bases and 3 bases, there was a span of 9 bases.

This clonotype occurred a few times. The V and J genes are TRBV7-3 and TRBJ2-2; D is undetermined. Germline loops: CDR1 SGHTA, CDR2 FQGTGA. V shed 4 bases and J shed 4 bases, with 10 bases lying between them. CDR3 length: 14 residues. As DNA, the CDR3 is TGTGCCAGCAGCTCCCATATGCTCACCGGGGAGCTGTTTTTT. Translation: CASSSHMLTGELFF.